These T cell receptor beta chains were read from a single sample in a study of shared clonotypes between healthy human individuals. Here immunoSEQ multiplex PCR was the method, and the copy in TCRdb shows in-frame clones only, minus some. The data show some 2,400,000 clones, nearly 97% seen once. The sequenced sample consisted of naive CD4+ T cells sorted from blood. These TCRs come from a man aged 18 to 29 in good health. Both conserved end residues are part of each CDR3. Fields, in order: D gene, clone size, J gene, V gene, CDR3 protein, CDR3 DNA. The D gene is left open where the match is weak. A clone size is listed for some rows: how often the clone was seen (once, few, many), or a class if it is expanded.

NA,NA,TRBJ1-6,TRBV5-6,CASSAKGLTPLHF,TGTGCCAGCAGCGCTAAGGGGCTGACACCCCTCCACTTT
TRBD2,NA,TRBJ2-5,TRBV5-6,CASSLSFTLAGGPETQYF,TGTGCCAGCAGCTTGAGTTTTACCCTAGCGGGGGGTCCCGAGACCCAGTACTTC
TRBD1,NA,TRBJ2-2,TRBV5-6,CASSLDRGVSTGELFF,TGTGCCAGCAGCTTGGACAGGGGTGTTAGCACCGGGGAGCTGTTTTTT
TRBD1,once,TRBJ1-1,TRBV5-4,CASSLVQAGGRNTEAFF,TGTGCCAGCAGCTTGGTTCAAGCAGGGGGCCGGAACACTGAAGCTTTCTTT
NA,NA,TRBJ2-7,TRBV30,CAWTSWGTGSSYEQYF,TGTGCCTGGACCAGCTGGGGGACGGGAAGCTCCTACGAGCAGTACTTC
NA,NA,TRBJ1-3,TRBV7-6,CASSLMGSGNTIYF,TGTGCCAGCAGCTTAATGGGTTCGGGAAACACCATATATTTT
NA,once,TRBJ2-2,TRBV9,CASSVAGGGWTGELFF,TGTGCCAGCAGCGTAGCCGGGGGAGGATGGACCGGGGAGCTGTTTTTT
TRBD1,NA,TRBJ1-5,TRBV10-1,CASSQTPGQFYSNQPQHF,TGCGCCAGCAGCCAGACTCCGGGACAGTTTTATAGCAATCAGCCCCAGCATTTT
NA,NA,TRBJ1-2,TRBV9,CASSVGQGNYGYTF,TGTGCCAGCAGCGTAGGGCAGGGAAACTATGGCTACACCTTC
TRBD2,NA,TRBJ2-7,TRBV9,CASSGGLASYEQYF,TGTGCCAGCAGCGGGGGACTAGCCAGCTACGAGCAGTACTTC
TRBD1,NA,TRBJ2-5,TRBV4-1,CASSQGIAQGVGETQYF,TGCGCCAGCAGCCAAGGTATCGCTCAGGGGGTCGGAGAGACCCAGTACTTC
TRBD1,NA,TRBJ1-4,TRBV7-9,CASSPGQGGEKLFF,TGTGCCAGCAGCCCGGGACAGGGGGGCGAAAAACTGTTTTTT
TRBD1,NA,TRBJ2-1,TRBV10-1,CASSETPGGQFF,TGCGCCAGCAGTGAGACCCCAGGGGGGCAGTTCTTC